This T cell receptor beta chain stems from a study of blood T cell repertoires in COVID-19. About the research overall: COVID-19 samples from acute and convalescent phases originated in the United States, Italy and Spain. PBMCs, B-cell-depleted T cells, or T cells were the source of the cDNA or gDNA that made up the material.

Trimming shortened V by 1 base and J by 5 bases, and 8 bases separated the two germline ends. This CDR3 comprises 13 residues. Germline CDR1 and CDR2: LNHDA and SQIVND (reference sequence). Authors' processing steps: Reference gene primer amplification gave nucleated cell count estimates. The repertoire was sequenced with immunoSEQ multiplex PCR; TCRdb's copy has only in-frame clones and lacks some. V, J and clone size derive from that table, while D and trimming were established from the DNA sequence. The sample has 52,000 or so clones; 80% to 85% are singletons. This clone turned up a few times. The V call is TRBV19, the J call TRBJ2-5, with D unclear. The sample consisted of peripheral blood. The sequence was collected from a man between 45 and 60 years old with acute or convalescent COVID-19. CDR3 bases: TGTGCCAGTAGTATAGTCTTGCAGGAGACCCAGTACTTC. Translated, it gives CASSIVLQETQYF.